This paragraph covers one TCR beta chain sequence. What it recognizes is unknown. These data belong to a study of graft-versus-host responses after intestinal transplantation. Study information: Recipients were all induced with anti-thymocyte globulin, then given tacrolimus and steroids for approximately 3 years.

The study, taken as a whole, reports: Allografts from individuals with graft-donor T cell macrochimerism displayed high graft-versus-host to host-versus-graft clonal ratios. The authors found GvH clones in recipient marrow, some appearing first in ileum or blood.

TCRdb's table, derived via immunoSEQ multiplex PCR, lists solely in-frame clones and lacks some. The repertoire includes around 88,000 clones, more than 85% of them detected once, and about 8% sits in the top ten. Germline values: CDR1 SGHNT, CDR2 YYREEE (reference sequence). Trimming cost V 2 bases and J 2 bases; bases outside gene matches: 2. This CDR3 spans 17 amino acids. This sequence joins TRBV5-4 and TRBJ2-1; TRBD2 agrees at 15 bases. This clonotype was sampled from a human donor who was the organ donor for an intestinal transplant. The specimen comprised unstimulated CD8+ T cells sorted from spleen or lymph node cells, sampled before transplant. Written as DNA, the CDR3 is TGTGCCAGCAGCTTTAGGACTAGCGGGAGGGCCTACAATGAGCAGTTCTTC. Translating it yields CASSFRTSGRAYNEQFF.